The clone carrying this T cell receptor beta chain was detected only once. This entry belongs to a study of cytomegalovirus exposure and HLA in healthy donors. The study ran its PCR with 60 Vbeta and 13 Jbeta primers. Assay: immunoSEQ multiplex PCR; the TCRdb copy retains only in-frame clones and omits some. In the table there are 74,000 or so clones, around three quarters of which are singletons. Sequencing used PBMCs. The sequence was collected from a woman aged 35 to 49 in good health and CMV-seronegative.

The CDR3 nucleotides read TGTGCCAGCAGCTTAGCCGGGTTACAGGGGCACCCCTACAATGAGCAGTTCTTC. Residues: CASSLAGLQGHPYNEQFF. V and J are TRBV7-9 and TRBJ2-1; 7 bases match TRBD1. Germline V gives CDR1 SEHNR, CDR2 FQNEAQ (reference sequence). The CDR3 has 18 amino acids. V was clipped by 0 bases and J by 2 bases; unmatched bases: 10.